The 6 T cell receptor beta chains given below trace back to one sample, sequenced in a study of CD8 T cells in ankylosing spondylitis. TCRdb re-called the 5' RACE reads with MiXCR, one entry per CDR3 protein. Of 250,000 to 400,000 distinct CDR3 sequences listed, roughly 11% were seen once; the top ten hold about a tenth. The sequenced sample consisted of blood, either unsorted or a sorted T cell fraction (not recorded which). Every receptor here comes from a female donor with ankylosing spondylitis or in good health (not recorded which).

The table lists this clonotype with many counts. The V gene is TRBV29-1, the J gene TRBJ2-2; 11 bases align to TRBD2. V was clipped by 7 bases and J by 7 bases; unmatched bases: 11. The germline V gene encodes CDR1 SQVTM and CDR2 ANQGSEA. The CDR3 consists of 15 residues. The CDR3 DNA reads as TGCAGCGCCACTAGCGGGAGTCGATTAAGCGGGGAGCTGTTTTTT. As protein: CSATSGSRLSGELFF.

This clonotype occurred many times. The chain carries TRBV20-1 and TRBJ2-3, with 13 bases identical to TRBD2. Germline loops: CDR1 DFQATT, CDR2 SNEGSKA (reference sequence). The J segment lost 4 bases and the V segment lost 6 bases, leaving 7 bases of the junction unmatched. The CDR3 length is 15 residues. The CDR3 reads CSAAPGLAGSDTQYF. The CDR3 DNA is TGCAGTGCGGCACCGGGACTAGCGGGATCAGATACGCAGTATTTT.

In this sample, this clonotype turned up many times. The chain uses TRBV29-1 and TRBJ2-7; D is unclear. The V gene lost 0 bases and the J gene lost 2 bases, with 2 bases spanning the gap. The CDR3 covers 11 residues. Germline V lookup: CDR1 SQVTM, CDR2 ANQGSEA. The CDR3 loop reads CSVEEAYEQYF. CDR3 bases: TGCAGCGTTGAAGAGGCCTACGAGCAGTACTTC.

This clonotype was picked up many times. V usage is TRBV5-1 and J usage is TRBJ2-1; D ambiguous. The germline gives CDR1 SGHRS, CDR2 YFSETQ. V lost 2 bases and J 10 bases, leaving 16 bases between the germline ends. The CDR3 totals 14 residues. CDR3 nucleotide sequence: TGCGCCAGCAGCTTCTCCTGGCGGTCAGGAGAGCAGTTCTTC. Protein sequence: CASSFSWRSGEQFF.

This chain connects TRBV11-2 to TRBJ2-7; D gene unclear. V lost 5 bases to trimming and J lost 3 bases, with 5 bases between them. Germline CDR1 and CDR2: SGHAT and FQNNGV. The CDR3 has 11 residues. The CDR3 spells CASSHHYEQYF. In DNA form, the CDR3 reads TGTGCCAGCAGCCACCACTACGAGCAGTACTTC.

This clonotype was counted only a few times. The CDR3 loop reads CASSRRDRATDTQYF. CDR3 bases: TGTGCCAGCAGTCGTCGGGACAGGGCCACAGATACGCAGTATTTT. The rearrangement joins TRBV28 to TRBJ2-3; 9 bases align to TRBD1. The CDR3 sequence is 15 residues long. The V gene's germline CDR1 is MDHEN and CDR2 SYDVKM. Losses at the gene ends were 5 bases for V and 2 bases for J; bases not matched to a gene: 5.